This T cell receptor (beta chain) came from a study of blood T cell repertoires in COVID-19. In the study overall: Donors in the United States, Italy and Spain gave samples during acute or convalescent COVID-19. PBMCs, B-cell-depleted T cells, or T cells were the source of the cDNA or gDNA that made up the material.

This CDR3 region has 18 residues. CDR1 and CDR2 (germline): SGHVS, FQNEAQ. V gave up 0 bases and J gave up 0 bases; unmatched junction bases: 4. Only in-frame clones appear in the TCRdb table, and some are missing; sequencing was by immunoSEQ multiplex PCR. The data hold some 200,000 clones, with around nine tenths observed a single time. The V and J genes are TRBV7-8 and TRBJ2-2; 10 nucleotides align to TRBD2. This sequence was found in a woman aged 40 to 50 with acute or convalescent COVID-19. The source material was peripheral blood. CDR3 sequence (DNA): TGTGCCAGCAGCTTAGCGGTACTAGCGGGGACGAACACCGGGGAGCTGTTTTTT. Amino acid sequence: CASSLAVLAGTNTGELFF.